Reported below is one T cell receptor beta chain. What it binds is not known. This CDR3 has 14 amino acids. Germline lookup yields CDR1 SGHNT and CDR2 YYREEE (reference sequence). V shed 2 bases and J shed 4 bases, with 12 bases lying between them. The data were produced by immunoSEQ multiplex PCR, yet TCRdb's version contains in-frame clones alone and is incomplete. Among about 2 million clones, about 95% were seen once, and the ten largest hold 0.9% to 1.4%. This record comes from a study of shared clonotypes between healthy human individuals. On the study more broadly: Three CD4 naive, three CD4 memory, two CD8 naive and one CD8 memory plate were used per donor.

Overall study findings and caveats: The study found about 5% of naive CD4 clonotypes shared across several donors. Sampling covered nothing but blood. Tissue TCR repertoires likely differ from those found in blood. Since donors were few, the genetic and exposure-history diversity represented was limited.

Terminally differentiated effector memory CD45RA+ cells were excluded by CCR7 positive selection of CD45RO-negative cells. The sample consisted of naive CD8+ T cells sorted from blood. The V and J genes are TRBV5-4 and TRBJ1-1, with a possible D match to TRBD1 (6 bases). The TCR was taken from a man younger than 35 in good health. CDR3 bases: TGTGCCAGCAGCTTACAGGGAGGGGCCACTGAAGCTTTCTTT. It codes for CASSLQGGATEAFF.